This entry is about one T cell receptor (beta chain). Its antigen is unidentified. Study processing details: Junction-only sequences without quality scores were provided by ImmunoSEQ, so filtering was different. Sequenced by immunoSEQ multiplex PCR; TCRdb stores in-frame clones only, minus some. The V and J calls and the clone size are those of that table, but D and trimming were determined from the DNA. The sample comprises about 2.1 million clones, 93% of which are singletons, and approximately 1.6% rests with the top ten. This specimen belongs to a study of shared clonotypes between healthy human individuals. Study-wide points: Memory subsets generally showed smaller estimated richness than naive subsets did. Limited genetic and exposure-history diversity came from having few donors.

It was CD45RO-negative cells, positively selected for CCR7, that made up naive CD8 cells, with terminally differentiated effector memory CD45RA+ cells excluded. The CDR3 consists of 15 residues. The V and J ends lost 5 bases and 5 bases, in that order; junction bases with no gene match: 8. The germline CDR1 and CDR2 sequences are SGHVS and FQNEAQ. The TCR comes from a man aged 18 to 30 in good health. Some clones in this sample may be carry-over from other donors' samples. The sample was naive CD8+ T cells from PBMCs. The rearrangement uses TRBV7-8 and TRBJ2-1; 8 bases agree with TRBD2. In DNA, the CDR3 is TGTGCCAGCAGCCTTGGGGCGGGAGGCCACAATGAGCAGTTCTTC. Translation: CASSLGAGGHNEQFF.